This T cell receptor beta chain is from a study of CD8 T cells in ankylosing spondylitis. Findings and limits, study-wide: Seemingly distinctive of ankylosing spondylitis blood was a TCR beta motif formed by eight highly homologous variants.

The CDR3 has 15 amino acids. CDR1 is SQVTM and CDR2 is ANQGSEA in the germline V gene. Trimming stripped 6 bases from V and 6 bases from J, with 20 bases between. TCRdb recomputed calls from the 5' RACE reads with MiXCR, one row per CDR3 protein. The sample consists of over 700,000 distinct CDR3 sequences, around 20% of them appearing once. In this sample, this clonotype turned up a few times. The antigen is unknown. The TCR was taken from a male donor with ankylosing spondylitis. The sample consisted of blood, either unsorted or a sorted T cell fraction (not recorded which). The chain recombines TRBV29-1 with TRBJ2-2; D is tentatively TRBD1 or TRBD2 (6 bases each). The CDR3 bases are TGCAGCGTCGTGACCGGGGGCAGGTGGGCCGGGGAGCTGTTTTTT. Translating it yields CSVVTGGRWAGELFF.